This T cell receptor beta chain was captured by sequencing in a study of early T cells in non-severe SARS-CoV-2 infection. Germline values: CDR1 MNHEY, CDR2 SVGEGT. CDR3 length: 12 amino acids. V was pared by 6 bases and J by 6 bases, with 12 bases between. This clonotype showed up many times. The library protocol tagged individual cDNA molecules with unique molecular identifiers. A single record per CDR3 protein comes from TCRdb applying MiXCR to the 5' RACE reads. This table holds tens of thousands of distinct CDR3 sequences, roughly 6.2% found once. This TCR derives from an adult who was a healthcare worker with PCR-confirmed SARS-CoV-2 infection or an uninfected control (not recorded which). J is TRBJ2-7 and V is TRBV6-2 or TRBV6-3; the D is unclear. Sequencing used whole blood. CDR3 nucleotides: TGTGCCAGCAGCCTTTACCCATCCGAGCAGTACTTC. Translated, it gives CASSLYPSEQYF.